The entry below gives a single TCR beta chain sequence along with its context. Its cognate antigen has yet to be identified. No clone much larger than this one lies a single base away; base qualities are absent. The sample belongs to a study of shared clonotypes between healthy human individuals (dated by TCRdb to 2020 to 2021). About the study as a whole: The cohort comprised a couple of women and three men aged 18 to 49 years. For each donor, CD4 naive and CD4 memory were each given three plates, CD8 naive was given two plates, and CD8 memory was given one plate. Blood TCR repertoires of several healthy adults were deeply sequenced to estimate repertoire size and the extent of clonotype sharing between individuals. To increase sequencing depth and limit assay-specific biases, TCR repertoire library preparation and sequencing were carried out by different laboratories using diverse techniques. Between about 0.85 and 9.5 billion PBMCs per donor were obtained by leukapheresis. Beyond this particular receptor, the publication reports: Sampling was restricted to blood, and TCR repertoires in tissue are likely to differ from TCR repertoires in blood. Naive subsets generally had larger estimated clonotype richness than memory subsets did. Sharing across a few donors was observed for approximately 5% of naive CD4, 3% to 4% of naive CD8, 2% to 2.5% of memory CD4, and around 0.42% of memory CD8 clonotypes. Based on pairwise subsampling, the degree of clonotype sharing among donors was expected to be affected by sequencing depth. Because the study included a small number of donors, the genetic and exposure-history diversity represented was limited. Even with the large sequencing depth, rarefaction of the sorted-subset datasets indicated that sequencing was incomplete. Compared with non-shared clonotypes, clonotypes shared by all four sorted-subset donors had higher generation probabilities.

Using the deep immunoSEQ assay, TCR CDR3 regions were amplified from genomic DNA by multiplex PCR. For each cell subset, the extracted genomic DNA was distributed evenly across all wells of several immunoSEQ 96-well plates, and each plate served as one replicate. For sorted subsets, around 200 ng genomic DNA, equal to some 30,000 T cell genomes, was loaded into each replicate PCR. Purified libraries were quantified with a Qubit 3.0 fluorometer, sized on a Bioanalyzer 2100, and re-quantified with the KAPA Library Quantification kit. Every immunoSEQ 96-well plate was sequenced on a separate single-read 150-cycle Illumina NextSeq 550 flow cell. Regarding the original processing steps: Because the immunoSEQ output held only junctional sequences and lacked quality scores, the filtering could not match the filtering applied to full-length reads. To assign V/J genes and CDR3, sequences were annotated against IMGT germline references using PyIR, a Python wrapper for IgBLAST v1.9. Reads were filtered out if the reads had weak V/J assignments (E-value above 1e-6), no CDR3, stop codons, out-of-frame junctions, or ambiguous translated residues. V3J clonotypes were defined by identical inferred V gene, J gene, and CDR3 amino acid sequence. Percentage overlap between repertoires was calculated by dividing the number of shared unique clonotypes by the size of the smaller repertoire. Richness of each repertoire was evaluated using RTK rarefaction, the Chao1 estimator, and Recon v2.1 estimates of unobserved clonotypes. Generation probabilities for all TCRbeta clonotypes obtained by the gDNA method from a handful of donors were computed using OLGA. TCRdb mirrors the immuneACCESS table, restricted to in-frame sequences. Some clones are absent from its copies; in checked studies, under half trace to an unresolved V gene, and the reason for the others is unknown. Clone size and the V and J calls come from that table; the DNA yielded D and trimming. In all, the sample holds about 2 million clones, and over 85% of those were seen once. Jointly, the top ten make up 0.9% to 1.3% of the sample.

CD8 naive samples consisted of CD45RO-negative cells that were positively selected for CCR7, yielding a CD45RA+CCR7+ population without TemRA cells. The donors were healthy, HIV-negative adults who had no recently reported acute infections or vaccinations. Only Caucasian adults living in Nashville, Tennessee, USA were represented among the donors. Blood was obtained by leukapheresis, after which PBMCs were separated by Ficoll-Histopaque density gradient centrifugation and cryopreserved in liquid nitrogen vapor phase. Analytical flow cytometry was used to check the purity and quantity of every magnetically sorted T cell population. Genomic DNA was isolated from every sorted fraction and measured by UV absorbance on a Nanodrop 2000c. From the cysteine up to the phenylalanine, the CDR3 has a length of 12 residues. The DNA shown is the 36-base CDR3, in frame from base 1. Trimming at the junction amounts to 9 bases on V and 6 bases on J, and the germline ends lie 12 bases apart. From the germline V gene, CDR1 is MNHEY and CDR2 is SVGAGI.

The TCR originated in a man younger than 35 in good health. The sample comprised naive CD8+ T cells sorted from blood. According to the study, the label for this sample's cell subset or site signals: CD45RA+CCR7+. The rearrangement combines TRBV6-5 with TRBJ1-5, with the D gene call left open. DNA sequence: TGTGCCAGTGGAGGGCTCGGTCAGCCCCAGCATTTT. It codes for CASGGLGQPQHF.